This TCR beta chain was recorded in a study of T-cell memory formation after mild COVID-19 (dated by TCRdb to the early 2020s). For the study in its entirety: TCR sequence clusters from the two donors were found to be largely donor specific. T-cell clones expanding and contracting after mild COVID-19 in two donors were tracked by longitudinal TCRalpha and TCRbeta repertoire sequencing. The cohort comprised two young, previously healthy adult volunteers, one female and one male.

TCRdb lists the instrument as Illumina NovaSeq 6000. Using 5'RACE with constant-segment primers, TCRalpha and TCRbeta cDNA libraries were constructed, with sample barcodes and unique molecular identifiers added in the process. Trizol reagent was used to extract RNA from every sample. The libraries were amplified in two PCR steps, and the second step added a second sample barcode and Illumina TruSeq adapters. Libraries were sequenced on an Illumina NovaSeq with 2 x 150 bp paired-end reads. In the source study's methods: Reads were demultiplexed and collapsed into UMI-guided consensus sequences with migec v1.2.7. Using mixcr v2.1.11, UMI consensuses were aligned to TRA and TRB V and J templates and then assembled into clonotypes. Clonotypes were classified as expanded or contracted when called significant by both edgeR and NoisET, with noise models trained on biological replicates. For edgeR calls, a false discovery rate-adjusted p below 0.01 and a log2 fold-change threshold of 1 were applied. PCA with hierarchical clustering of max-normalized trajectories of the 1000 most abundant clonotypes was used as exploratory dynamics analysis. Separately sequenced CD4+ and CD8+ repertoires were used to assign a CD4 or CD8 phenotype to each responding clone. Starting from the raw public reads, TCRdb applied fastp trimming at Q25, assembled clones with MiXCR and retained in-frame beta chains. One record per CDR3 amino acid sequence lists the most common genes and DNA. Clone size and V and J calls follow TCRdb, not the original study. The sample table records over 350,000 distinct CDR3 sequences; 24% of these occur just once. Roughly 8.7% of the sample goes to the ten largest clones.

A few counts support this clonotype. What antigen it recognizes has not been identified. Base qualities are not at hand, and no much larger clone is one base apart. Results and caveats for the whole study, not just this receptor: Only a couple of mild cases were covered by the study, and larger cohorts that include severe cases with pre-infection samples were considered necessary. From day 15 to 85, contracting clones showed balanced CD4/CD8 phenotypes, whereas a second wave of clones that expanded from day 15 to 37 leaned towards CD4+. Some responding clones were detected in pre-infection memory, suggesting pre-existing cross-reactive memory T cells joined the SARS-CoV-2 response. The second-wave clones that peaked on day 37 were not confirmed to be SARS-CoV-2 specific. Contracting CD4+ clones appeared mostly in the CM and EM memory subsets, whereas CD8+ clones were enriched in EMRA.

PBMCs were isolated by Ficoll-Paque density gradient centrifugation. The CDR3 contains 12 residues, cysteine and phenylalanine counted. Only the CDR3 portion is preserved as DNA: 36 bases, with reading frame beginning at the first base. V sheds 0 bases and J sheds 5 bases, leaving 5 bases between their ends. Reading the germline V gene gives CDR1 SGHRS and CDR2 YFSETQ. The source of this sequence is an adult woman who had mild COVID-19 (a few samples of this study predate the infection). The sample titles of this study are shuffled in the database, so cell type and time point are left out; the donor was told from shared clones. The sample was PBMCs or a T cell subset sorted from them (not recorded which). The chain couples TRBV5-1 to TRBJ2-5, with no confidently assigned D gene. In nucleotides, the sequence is TGCGCCAGCAGCTTGGATTCGGAGACCCAGTACTTC. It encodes CASSLDSETQYF.